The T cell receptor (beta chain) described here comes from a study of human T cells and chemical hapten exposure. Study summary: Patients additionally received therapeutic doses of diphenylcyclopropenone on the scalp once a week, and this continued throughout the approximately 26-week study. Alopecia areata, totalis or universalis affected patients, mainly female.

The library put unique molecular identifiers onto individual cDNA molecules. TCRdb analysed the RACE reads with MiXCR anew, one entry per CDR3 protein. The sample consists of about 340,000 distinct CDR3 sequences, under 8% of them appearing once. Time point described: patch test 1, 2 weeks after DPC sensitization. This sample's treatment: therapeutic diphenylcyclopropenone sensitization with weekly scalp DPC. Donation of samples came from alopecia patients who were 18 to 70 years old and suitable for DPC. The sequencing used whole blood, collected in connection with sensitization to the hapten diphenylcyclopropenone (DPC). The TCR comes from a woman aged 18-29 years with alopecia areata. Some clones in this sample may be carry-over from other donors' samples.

The CDR3 is CASSLGPISPLHF. The CDR3 region has the DNA TGTGCCAGCAGCTTAGGGCCCATTTCACCCCTCCACTTT. The rearrangement links TRBV7-2 to TRBJ1-6; D is ambiguous. V lost 1 base to trimming and J lost 9 bases, with 7 bases between them. Germline lookup yields CDR1 SGHTA and CDR2 FQGNSA. The CDR3 contains 13 residues. Full variable domain (rest looked up from reference TRBV7-2 and TRBJ1-6): GAGVSQSPSNKVTEKGKDVELRCDPISGHTALYWYRQSLGQGLEFLIYFQGNSAPDKSGLPSDRFSAERTGGSVSTLTIQRTQQEDSAVYLCASSLGPISPLHFGNGTRLTVT.